Listed below are T cell receptor beta chains from one sample, sequenced in a study of blood T cell repertoires in COVID-19. This table comes from immunoSEQ multiplex PCR, and its TCRdb copy is limited to in-frame clones, with some not included. The data contain some 100,000 clones, 80% to 95% of them singletons. Sequencing was done on a sample of peripheral blood. These receptors originate from a man aged 50-59 years with active COVID-19. Both conserved end residues are part of each CDR3. The D gene is left open where the match is weak. Only some rows state a clone size, as once, few, many or a class for expanded clones.

clone size: once; J gene: TRBJ2-6; V gene: TRBV7-9; D gene: NA; CDR3 DNA: TGTGCCAGCAGCTCCAGACACTCTGGGGCCAACGTCCTGACTTTC; CDR3 protein: CASSSRHSGANVLTF
clone size: NA; J gene: TRBJ1-3; V gene: TRBV24-1; D gene: NA; CDR3 DNA: TGTGCCACCAGTGAAGGGGCCCCACAGGGAAGGATATATTTT; CDR3 protein: CATSEGAPQGRIYF
clone size: NA; J gene: TRBJ1-2; V gene: TRBV19; D gene: NA; CDR3 DNA: TGTGCCAGTAGTATCTCTTCCGCTAACTATGGCTACACCTTC; CDR3 protein: CASSISSANYGYTF
clone size: NA; J gene: TRBJ2-3; V gene: TRBV5-1; D gene: TRBD1; CDR3 DNA: TGCGCCAGCAGCTTGGGTAGGACAGGGGTGTCAGATACGCAGTATTTT; CDR3 protein: CASSLGRTGVSDTQYF
clone size: once; J gene: TRBJ1-2; V gene: TRBV12-3/TRBV12-4; D gene: NA; CDR3 DNA: TGTGCCAGCAGTCCGACAGAGTCATATGGCTACACCTTC; CDR3 protein: CASSPTESYGYTF
clone size: NA; J gene: TRBJ2-6; V gene: TRBV6-1; D gene: TRBD1; CDR3 DNA: TGTGCCAGCAGTGACCAGACAGGGGGCAGAGGCGCCAACGTCCTGACTTTC; CDR3 protein: CASSDQTGGRGANVLTF
clone size: NA; J gene: TRBJ2-7; V gene: TRBV6-5; D gene: NA; CDR3 DNA: TGTGCCAGCAGTCGAAATGGACAGACCTCCTACGAGCAGTACTTC; CDR3 protein: CASSRNGQTSYEQYF
clone size: NA; J gene: TRBJ1-2; V gene: TRBV6-1; D gene: NA; CDR3 DNA: TGTGCCAGCAGTGAAAGCGACAGCTCGTATGGCTACACCTTC; CDR3 protein: CASSESDSSYGYTF
clone size: NA; J gene: TRBJ2-1; V gene: TRBV9; D gene: TRBD1; CDR3 DNA: TGTGCCAGCAGCGTAGCAGGGGGCTCCTACAATGAGCAGTTCTTC; CDR3 protein: CASSVAGGSYNEQFF
clone size: NA; J gene: TRBJ2-6; V gene: TRBV3-1/TRBV3-2; D gene: NA; CDR3 DNA: TGTGCCAGCAGCCAAGTACCCGCAGCGGGGGCCAACGTCCTGACTTTC; CDR3 protein: CASSQVPAAGANVLTF
clone size: NA; J gene: TRBJ2-5; V gene: TRBV4-1; D gene: TRBD2; CDR3 DNA: TGCGCCAGCAGCCAAGGGCGGGGAGCGGGAGGGCCCCAAGAGACCCAGTACTTC; CDR3 protein: CASSQGRGAGGPQETQYF
clone size: NA; J gene: TRBJ2-7; V gene: TRBV6-5; D gene: NA; CDR3 DNA: TGTGCCAGCAGGCCGACTGGGACTCAGTTCTACGAGCAGTACTTC; CDR3 protein: CASRPTGTQFYEQYF
clone size: NA; J gene: TRBJ1-3; V gene: TRBV3-1/TRBV3-2; D gene: NA; CDR3 DNA: TGTGCCAGCAGCCAAGAGGCCCTTCGAAATGGAAACACCATATATTTT; CDR3 protein: CASSQEALRNGNTIYF
clone size: NA; J gene: TRBJ1-5; V gene: TRBV6-6; D gene: NA; CDR3 DNA: TGTGCCAGCAGTGCCGACGGGAATCAGCCCCAGCATTTT; CDR3 protein: CASSADGNQPQHF
clone size: NA; J gene: TRBJ1-5; V gene: TRBV9; D gene: TRBD1; CDR3 DNA: TGTGCCAGCAGCGTAGAGGGACAGGGCAGTCAGCCCCAGCATTTT; CDR3 protein: CASSVEGQGSQPQHF
clone size: NA; J gene: TRBJ1-4; V gene: TRBV9; D gene: TRBD1; CDR3 DNA: TGTGCCAGCAGCGTAGGCCCCATTAGGGGGCGGGCCGAAAAACTGTTTTTT; CDR3 protein: CASSVGPIRGRAEKLFF
clone size: NA; J gene: TRBJ1-1; V gene: TRBV6-5; D gene: NA; CDR3 DNA: TGTGCCAGCATTTACCGGAACACTGAAGCTTTCTTT; CDR3 protein: CASIYRNTEAFF
clone size: NA; J gene: TRBJ1-1; V gene: TRBV19; D gene: NA; CDR3 DNA: TGTGCCAGACCCCCAGGTGATCAGAACACTGAAGCTTTCTTT; CDR3 protein: CARPPGDQNTEAFF
clone size: NA; J gene: TRBJ1-1; V gene: TRBV2; D gene: NA; CDR3 DNA: TGTGCCAGCAGTGTGATTCGAGTGAACACTGAAGCTTTCTTT; CDR3 protein: CASSVIRVNTEAFF
clone size: NA; J gene: TRBJ1-2; V gene: TRBV5-6; D gene: TRBD1; CDR3 DNA: TGTGCCAGCAGCCTGACAGGGACGAACTATGGCTACACCTTC; CDR3 protein: CASSLTGTNYGYTF
clone size: once; J gene: TRBJ1-2; V gene: TRBV20-1; D gene: NA; CDR3 DNA: TGCAGTGCTAGTGTCGGGGTAGAGCATGGCTACACCTTC; CDR3 protein: CSASVGVEHGYTF
clone size: NA; J gene: TRBJ2-1; V gene: TRBV10-3; D gene: TRBD2; CDR3 DNA: TGTGCCATCAGTAGACTAGCGGAGACATCCAATGAGCAGTTCTTC; CDR3 protein: CAISRLAETSNEQFF
clone size: NA; J gene: TRBJ1-1; V gene: TRBV7-3; D gene: TRBD1; CDR3 DNA: TGTGCCAGCAGCTCGACAGGGGTCGAGACTGAAGCTTTCTTT; CDR3 protein: CASSSTGVETEAFF
clone size: NA; J gene: TRBJ2-3; V gene: TRBV27; D gene: TRBD2; CDR3 DNA: TGTGCCAGCGGGGAATCGACTAGCGGGAGAACAGATACGCAGTATTTT; CDR3 protein: CASGESTSGRTDTQYF
clone size: few; J gene: TRBJ2-1; V gene: TRBV29-1; D gene: TRBD1; CDR3 DNA: TGCAGCGTCCGCACAGGGGGCCTAAGCAGTGAGCAGTTCTTC; CDR3 protein: CSVRTGGLSSEQFF
clone size: NA; J gene: TRBJ2-2; V gene: TRBV6-5; D gene: TRBD2; CDR3 DNA: TGTGCCAGCACCGCTAGCGGATACACCGGGGAGCTGTTTTTT; CDR3 protein: CASTASGYTGELFF
clone size: NA; J gene: TRBJ2-3; V gene: TRBV5-1; D gene: TRBD1; CDR3 DNA: TGCGCCAGCAGGGGACAGGGGCAAAATACGCAGTATTTT; CDR3 protein: CASRGQGQNTQYF
clone size: NA; J gene: TRBJ2-3; V gene: TRBV27; D gene: TRBD2; CDR3 DNA: TGTGCCAGCAGTAACGGACTAGCGGGATTCACAGATACGCAGTATTTT; CDR3 protein: CASSNGLAGFTDTQYF
clone size: NA; J gene: TRBJ2-3; V gene: TRBV5-8; D gene: NA; CDR3 DNA: TGTGCCAGCAGCTTGGACAGGGGCACAGATACGCAGTATTTT; CDR3 protein: CASSLDRGTDTQYF
clone size: NA; J gene: TRBJ2-5; V gene: TRBV10-2; D gene: TRBD2; CDR3 DNA: TGCGCCAGCGGTCTAGCGGCCCTCCAAGAGACCCAGTACTTC; CDR3 protein: CASGLAALQETQYF
clone size: NA; J gene: TRBJ2-5; V gene: TRBV11-2; D gene: TRBD1; CDR3 DNA: TGTGCCAGCAGCATGACAGGGGAAGAGACCCAGTACTTC; CDR3 protein: CASSMTGEETQYF
clone size: NA; J gene: TRBJ1-6; V gene: TRBV5-1; D gene: NA; CDR3 DNA: TGCGCCAGCAGCTTTTCCGGGGATAATTCACCCCTCCACTTT; CDR3 protein: CASSFSGDNSPLHF
clone size: NA; J gene: TRBJ1-2; V gene: TRBV12-3/TRBV12-4; D gene: TRBD1; CDR3 DNA: TGTGCCAGCAGTCCCGGACAGGGTGGCGGCTACACCTTC; CDR3 protein: CASSPGQGGGYTF
clone size: NA; J gene: TRBJ1-4; V gene: TRBV5-1; D gene: TRBD1; CDR3 DNA: TGCGCCAGCAGTCCCGGGACAGGGGATGAAAAACTGTTTTTT; CDR3 protein: CASSPGTGDEKLFF
clone size: NA; J gene: TRBJ2-1; V gene: TRBV6-5; D gene: NA; CDR3 DNA: TGTGCCAGCCGATTGCTGGAGGATGGGGTTGGGGAGCAGTTCTTC; CDR3 protein: CASRLLEDGVGEQFF
clone size: NA; J gene: TRBJ1-2; V gene: TRBV3-1/TRBV3-2; D gene: NA; CDR3 DNA: TGTGCCAGCAGCCAAGCCGGCAGGGAGGGAAGGTATGGCTACACCTTC; CDR3 protein: CASSQAGREGRYGYTF
clone size: NA; J gene: TRBJ1-5; V gene: TRBV19; D gene: TRBD1; CDR3 DNA: TGTGCCAGTAAGGAGGGGGCGGAGGGGCAGCCCCAGCATTTT; CDR3 protein: CASKEGAEGQPQHF
clone size: NA; J gene: TRBJ2-2; V gene: TRBV5-4; D gene: TRBD2; CDR3 DNA: TGTGCCAGCAGCTTAAGCGGGGGACGAAACACCGGGGAGCTGTTTTTT; CDR3 protein: CASSLSGGRNTGELFF
clone size: NA; J gene: TRBJ2-3; V gene: TRBV19; D gene: NA; CDR3 DNA: TGTGCCAGTACCGAGGCCGATACGCAGTATTTT; CDR3 protein: CASTEADTQYF
clone size: NA; J gene: TRBJ1-2; V gene: TRBV28; D gene: TRBD1; CDR3 DNA: TGTGCCAGCAGCTCGGGACAGAACTATGGCTACACCTTC; CDR3 protein: CASSSGQNYGYTF
clone size: NA; J gene: TRBJ1-3; V gene: TRBV14; D gene: NA; CDR3 DNA: TGTGCCAGCAGCCGGCATATGGTGGGAAACACCATATATTTT; CDR3 protein: CASSRHMVGNTIYF
clone size: NA; J gene: TRBJ1-1; V gene: TRBV6-5; D gene: NA; CDR3 DNA: TGTGCCAGCAGTTGGGACAAAGGCACTGAAGCTTTCTTT; CDR3 protein: CASSWDKGTEAFF
clone size: NA; J gene: TRBJ2-3; V gene: TRBV2; D gene: TRBD2; CDR3 DNA: TGTGCCAGCGCTTCCGGACTAGCGGCAACAGATACGCAGTATTTT; CDR3 protein: CASASGLAATDTQYF
clone size: NA; J gene: TRBJ2-1; V gene: TRBV10-2; D gene: TRBD2; CDR3 DNA: TGCGCCAGCAGTGATCAAGCGGGAGTCGGTGAGCAGTTCTTC; CDR3 protein: CASSDQAGVGEQFF
clone size: NA; J gene: TRBJ1-1; V gene: TRBV6-5; D gene: TRBD1; CDR3 DNA: TGTGCCAGCAGAACCCAGGGGGTCCAGGCGGCTGAAGCTTTCTTT; CDR3 protein: CASRTQGVQAAEAFF
clone size: NA; J gene: TRBJ2-5; V gene: TRBV6-5; D gene: TRBD1; CDR3 DNA: TGTGCCAGCAGCCCGCCGGGGGACAGGGGAGAGACCCAGTACTTC; CDR3 protein: CASSPPGDRGETQYF
clone size: NA; J gene: TRBJ2-1; V gene: TRBV6-1; D gene: NA; CDR3 DNA: TGTGCCAGCAGTGAAGACTTCTTACCGAGCTCCTACAATGAGCAGTTCTTC; CDR3 protein: CASSEDFLPSSYNEQFF
clone size: NA; J gene: TRBJ2-2; V gene: TRBV3-1/TRBV3-2; D gene: TRBD2; CDR3 DNA: TGTGCCAGCAGCCAAGCTAGCGGGAGGGGCACCGGGGAGCTGTTTTTT; CDR3 protein: CASSQASGRGTGELFF
clone size: once; J gene: TRBJ1-5; V gene: TRBV21-1; D gene: NA; CDR3 DNA: TGTGCCAGCAGCACCCTCCGGGACAGGGGTGATCAGCCCCAGCATTTT; CDR3 protein: CASSTLRDRGDQPQHF
clone size: NA; J gene: TRBJ1-5; V gene: TRBV5-1; D gene: NA; CDR3 DNA: TGCGCCAGCAGCCCCGACGGGGGTGTCAATCAGCCCCAGCATTTT; CDR3 protein: CASSPDGGVNQPQHF
clone size: NA; J gene: TRBJ2-1; V gene: TRBV9; D gene: TRBD2; CDR3 DNA: TGTGCCAGCAGCGTTCAGGGACTAGCGGGGCTCTACAATGAGCAGTTCTTC; CDR3 protein: CASSVQGLAGLYNEQFF
clone size: NA; J gene: TRBJ2-1; V gene: TRBV10-2; D gene: TRBD2; CDR3 DNA: TGCGCCAGCAGTGAGTACTCTAGCGGGGACAATGAGCAGTTCTTC; CDR3 protein: CASSEYSSGDNEQFF
clone size: NA; J gene: TRBJ2-1; V gene: TRBV10-2; D gene: TRBD1; CDR3 DNA: TGCGCCAGCAGAGGACAGGGGATGGATCAGAATGAGCAGTTCTTC; CDR3 protein: CASRGQGMDQNEQFF